Described below is a single T cell receptor beta chain sequence and its context. Antigen: not known. This sample was taken from a study of Ad26.COV2.S vaccination and SARS-CoV-2 variants. General observations from the study: Substantial response breadth was reportedly seen for spike-specific CD8+ and CD4+ T cells after vaccination. Total T cell responses, in the TCR breadth and depth analyses, may have been underestimated. Placebo recipients had lower spike-specific TCR breadth than vaccine recipients.

The repertoire was sequenced with immunoSEQ multiplex PCR; TCRdb's copy has only in-frame clones and lacks some. The sample includes about 350,000 clones, approximately 90% of them seen just once. The sample consisted of peripheral blood, taken after recovery from COVID-19. This TCR was recovered from a human donor who had recovered from COVID-19.

DNA for the CDR3: TGCGCCAGCAGTGAACCCCCAGGGGGCTCCGGGGAGCTGTTTTTT. It codes for CASSEPPGGSGELFF. This sequence joins TRBV10-2 and TRBJ2-2, with 8 nucleotides matching TRBD1. The CDR3 totals 15 residues. Germline V lookup: CDR1 WSHSY, CDR2 SAAADI. The junction had 6 bases not matched to a gene; V was cut back by 3 bases and J by 6 bases.